The 27 T cell receptor beta chains below all came from one sample that was sequenced in a study of regulatory T cells in long-lasting Graves disease (dated by TCRdb to the early 2020s). Reading the label with the study, this specimen's time point is: newly diagnosed GD, antithyroid drugs for less than 3 months. For both TCR sequencing and RNA sequencing, RNA was extracted from PBMCs using TRIzol. Library creation used multiplex PCR. The run used an Illumina HiSeq 4000. To build TCR beta libraries, CDR3 regions were amplified by Arm-PCR using iRepertoire HTBI primers. TCRdb handled the public reads itself, with Q25 trimming in fastp and clone calling in MiXCR, and kept productive beta chains. A single entry per CDR3 protein holds the most common genes and DNA from its merged rows. Within this sample are around 500,000 distinct CDR3 sequences, with 12% of them counted one time only. The ten biggest clones cover roughly 8.2% of the sample.

The sample was also linked to a second study, of T cells in Graves' hyperthyroidism and ophthalmopathy.

Material: peripheral blood mononuclear cells (PBMCs), obtained at new diagnosis, from a patient treated with antithyroid drugs. Receptors originate from a young woman with Graves disease. Donor details come from another sample of the same person, matched by shared clones.

The sample holds a few counts of this clonotype. The chain links TRBV28 to TRBJ1-6; the D is unclear. V was cut by 1 base and J by 7 bases, with 11 bases left in between. The CDR3 extends over 15 amino acids. Germline V gene data show CDR1 as MDHEN and CDR2 as SYDVKM. CDR3 protein: CASSLSKVGNSPLHF. For the CDR3, the DNA is TGTGCCAGCAGTTTATCGAAGGTTGGAAATTCACCCCTCCACTTT. The variable domain in full, with the rest retrieved from reference TRBV28 and TRBJ1-6, is DVKVTQSSRYLVKRTGEKVFLECVQDMDHENMFWYRQDPGLGLRLIYFSYDVKMKEKGDIPEGYSVSREKKERFSLILESASTNQTSMYLCASSLSKVGNSPLHFGNGTRLTVT.

This clonotype has just a few counts. The rearrangement joins TRBV9 to TRBJ1-2; D perhaps matches TRBD1 (6 bases). The CDR3 extends over 13 amino acids. Germline-derived CDR1 and CDR2 are SGDLS and YYNGEE. Trimming pared 3 bases from V and 8 bases from J, leaving 14 bases between. The CDR3 DNA reads as TGTGCCAGCAGCGAGGGAGGGGGTCGAGGCTACACCTTC. Its protein product is CASSEGGGRGYTF.

The chain uses TRBV27 and TRBJ2-5; TRBD1 might be the D (6 bases). The length of the CDR3 is 16 residues. Germline CDR1 and CDR2: MNHEY and SMNVEV (reference sequence). The V end lost 4 bases, the J end lost 5 bases, and 20 bases lay between the germline ends. The CDR3 region is CASSWAFGDIWETQYF. CDR3 sequence (DNA): TGTGCCAGCAGTTGGGCTTTTGGGGACATCTGGGAGACCCAGTACTTC.

This clonotype was recorded at least ten times. V is TRBV2 and J is TRBJ1-2; the D gene is possibly TRBD1 (5 bases). Germline CDR1 reads SNHLY; CDR2 reads FYNNEI. V lost 7 bases and J 0 bases, leaving 9 bases between the germline ends. The CDR3 runs to 13 residues. The DNA of the CDR3 is TGTGCCAGCAAAAAGGGGCCTAACTATGGCTACACCTTC. It codes for CASKKGPNYGYTF.

This clonotype appeared many times. The V call is TRBV4-3, the J call TRBJ2-5; TRBD2 agrees at 11 bases. J gave up 4 bases and V 0 bases, and 1 base lay outside the gene matches. This CDR3 has 15 amino acids. The germline V gene encodes CDR1 LGHNA and CDR2 YSLEER. CDR3 in amino acids: CASSQETSGRETQYF. In nucleotides, the CDR3 is TGCGCCAGCAGCCAAGAAACTAGCGGGAGAGAGACCCAGTACTTC.

This clonotype was counted at least ten times. The rearrangement joins TRBV27 to TRBJ2-7, with a tentative D call TRBD1 (5 bases). The germline gives CDR1 MNHEY, CDR2 SMNVEV (reference sequence). V was trimmed by 2 bases and J by 3 bases, leaving 14 bases between them. The CDR3 totals 15 residues. CDR3 sequence: CASSLISGNVYEQYF. The DNA of the CDR3 is TGTGCCAGCAGTTTAATCTCAGGGAATGTCTACGAGCAGTACTTC.

This clonotype was counted at least ten times. The chain has TRBV12-5 and TRBJ2-7; D possibly corresponds to TRBD2 (6 bases). The germline V gene encodes CDR1 LGHNT and CDR2 FRNRAP. Trimming pared 0 bases from V and 6 bases from J, leaving 24 bases between. CDR3 length: 18 residues. CDR3 in DNA: TGTGCTAGTGGTTTGGTACGGGGTCGACCTGGTGGGGGGTGCGAGCAGTACTTC. It encodes CASGLVRGRPGGGCEQYF.

In its sample, this clonotype was seen many times. The chain combines TRBV7-2 with TRBJ2-7; D unresolved. V gave up 1 base and J gave up 0 bases, with 7 bases separating them. CDR3 length equals 14 residues. The germline gives CDR1 SGHTA, CDR2 FQGNSA. The CDR3 DNA reads TGTGCCAGCAGCTTAGTTTCGGCCTCCTACGAGCAGTACTTC. Amino acid sequence: CASSLVSASYEQYF.

This clonotype showed up many times. The CDR3 ends on some other residue instead of the conserved phenylalanine or tryptophan, so this is likely a read error. Because the CDR3's place on the DNA is in doubt, the DNA is left out and the CDR3 is given as listed by TCRdb. CDR3 protein: CASSFTGHPVTV. The chain carries TRBV28 and TRBJ2-1; the table's TRBD1 call for D was not verified on the DNA. Ends included, the CDR3 has 12 residues. Germline V gives CDR1 MDHEN, CDR2 SYDVKM.

Concerning this clonotype: It differs at one base from a far larger clone, so likely a read error. This chain uses TRBV7-8 with TRBJ2-1; perhaps TRBD2 as D (5 bases). Trimming left V 5 bases short and J 0 bases short, with 8 bases between. The CDR3 has 14 residues. Germline V gene lookup returns CDR1 SGHVS and CDR2 FQNEAQ. The CDR3: CASSPEGSYNEQFF. The CDR3, as DNA: TGTGCCAGCAGCCCCGAGGGCTCCTACAATGAGCAGTTCTTC.

The chain carries TRBV2 and TRBJ1-2, with 10 bases aligning to TRBD1. Germline V gives CDR1 SNHLY, CDR2 FYNNEI. CDR3 length: 16 residues. V lost 6 bases and J lost 4; bases outside the gene matches: 11. The CDR3 nucleotides are TGTGCCAGCAGCCACGGACAGGGGGATTCAAGCTATGGCTACACCTTC. This codes for CASSHGQGDSSYGYTF.

In its sample, this clonotype was seen a few times. A far larger clone is just one base off, so this is likely a read error. The J gene is TRBJ2-5, the V gene TRBV10-3, with D hard to call. The CDR3 loop spans 10 amino acids. Germline V lookup: CDR1 ENHRY, CDR2 SYGVKD. Trimming removed 3 bases at V and 4 bases at J, with 0 bases between. CDR3 sequence (DNA): TGTGCCATCAGTGAAGAGACCCAGTACTTC. It codes for CAISEETQYF.

This clonotype was detected many times. The chain joins TRBV30 to TRBJ1-1; D remains ambiguous. This CDR3 is 14 amino acids long. The V gene lost 0 bases and the J gene lost 11 bases, with 19 bases spanning the gap. Germline V gene data show CDR1 as GTSNPN and CDR2 as SVGIG (reference sequence). Written as DNA, the CDR3 is TGTGCCTGGAGTGTTAACTTGAGGGTTGGGGAGGCTTTCTTT. The encoded protein is CAWSVNLRVGEAFF.

The gene calls are TRBV19 and TRBJ1-1; 12 nucleotides match TRBD1. Germline values: CDR1 LNHDA, CDR2 SQIVND (reference sequence). V shed 4 bases, J shed 5 bases, and the junction held 5 bases outside the gene matches. This CDR3 contains 15 residues. CDR3 sequence reads: CASSNRDRGRTEAFF. The CDR3 DNA follows: TGTGCCAGTAGTAACCGGGACAGGGGGCGGACTGAAGCTTTCTTT.

The rearrangement joins TRBV4-1 to TRBJ1-4; 8 positions match TRBD1. This CDR3 comprises 18 residues. CDR1 and CDR2 (germline): MGHRA, YSYEKL. The V gene end was trimmed by 4 bases and the J gene end by 1 base; junction bases not matched to a gene: 11. The CDR3 protein is CASSPTQTGARTNEKLFF. As DNA, the CDR3 is TGCGCCAGCAGCCCGACTCAGACAGGGGCTAGAACTAATGAAAAACTGTTTTTT.

This clonotype was seen repeatedly, ten times or more. V and J are TRBV6-1 and TRBJ2-7, with a tentative D call TRBD1 (5 bases). The germline CDR1 and CDR2 sequences are MNHNS and SASEGT. This CDR3 is 14 amino acids long. The V and J ends lost 4 bases and 0 bases respectively, with 10 bases between them. CDR3 sequence: CASSATGSSYEQYF. The CDR3 DNA is TGTGCCAGCAGTGCCACAGGAAGCTCCTACGAGCAGTACTTC.

This clonotype has at least ten counts. The chain is built from TRBV10-3 and TRBJ2-2, with 10 bases that match TRBD1. The CDR3 runs to 15 residues. Germline CDR1 reads ENHRY; CDR2 reads SYGVKD. V lost 3 bases and J lost 6; bases outside the gene matches: 4. CDR3: CAISDRDRGSGELFF. The DNA for the CDR3 is TGTGCCATCAGTGACCGGGACAGGGGATCCGGGGAGCTGTTTTTT.

This clonotype was picked up a small number of times. Since a much larger clone is just one base distant, this may be a read error. J is TRBJ1-1 and V is TRBV28; the match to TRBD1 covers 7 bases. The CDR3 has 14 residues. The trim removed 6 bases at V and 4 bases at J, leaving 8 bases unmatched. CDR1 is MDHEN and CDR2 is SYDVKM in the germline V gene. The CDR3 DNA is TGTGCCAGCAGACTTCACAGGGGCCTCACTGAAGCTTTCTTT. Translated, it gives CASRLHRGLTEAFF.

This chain uses TRBV9 with TRBJ2-7, with 7 bases aligning to TRBD2. V was clipped by 0 bases and J by 1 base; unmatched bases: 4. This CDR3 is 15 amino acids long. The germline V gene has CDR1 SGDLS and CDR2 YYNGEE. The DNA of the CDR3 is TGTGCCAGCAGCGTAGACCAACTAGCGTCCTACGAGCAGTACTTC. Translation: CASSVDQLASYEQYF.

Remarks on this clonotype: A far larger clone is off by one base, so a read error is likely. Lacking the conserved final phenylalanine or tryptophan, this CDR3 likely reflects a read error. The V and J genes are TRBV6-4 and TRBJ2-1; TRBD2 is a possible D gene (6 bases). The CDR3 is 15 amino acids. The germline CDR1 and CDR2 sequences are MRHNA and SNTAGT. The V and J ends lost 5 bases and 8 bases respectively, with 19 bases between them. Written as DNA, the CDR3 is TGTGCCAGCAGTTCCGGACTACATACGAGGGATGAGCAGTTCCTC. Translating gives CASSSGLHTRDEQFL.

This clonotype was recorded a few times. This chain uses TRBV29-1 with TRBJ2-7, with D tentatively TRBD1 or TRBD2 (5 bases each). Germline loops: CDR1 SQVTM, CDR2 ANQGSEA. V was trimmed by 0 bases and J by 0 bases, leaving 6 bases between them. The CDR3 covers 13 residues. The CDR3, as DNA: TGCAGCGTTGAAGAGGGGGACTCCTACGAGCAGTACTTC. Protein: CSVEEGDSYEQYF.

The table lists this clonotype with a few counts. The V gene is TRBV12-3 or TRBV12-4, the J gene TRBJ2-5; D is possibly TRBD1 or TRBD2 (5 bases each). This CDR3 contains 15 residues. Trimming removed 4 bases at V and 1 base at J, with 13 bases between. CDR3 in amino acids: CASSSVEGTQETQYF. CDR3 DNA: TGTGCCAGCAGTTCCGTCGAGGGGACCCAAGAGACCCAGTACTTC.

At least ten counts were recorded for this clonotype. V is TRBV28 and J is TRBJ1-1; 7 nucleotides match TRBD1. Germline loops: CDR1 MDHEN, CDR2 SYDVKM. There are 14 residues in the CDR3. V gave up 6 bases and J gave up 11 bases; unmatched junction bases: 15. The DNA of the CDR3 is TGTGCCAGCAGGAGGGGACAGCGGGCTTCGGGGGCTTTCTTT. Amino acid sequence: CASRRGQRASGAFF. The whole variable domain, filled in from reference TRBV28 and TRBJ1-1, reads DVKVTQSSRYLVKRTGEKVFLECVQDMDHENMFWYRQDPGLGLRLIYFSYDVKMKEKGDIPEGYSVSREKKERFSLILESASTNQTSMYLCASRRGQRASGAFFGQGTRLTVV.

The chain joins TRBV19 to TRBJ2-1, with 8 bases aligning to TRBD2. Germline values: CDR1 LNHDA, CDR2 SQIVND (reference sequence). The CDR3 is 14 residues long. The ends lost 5 bases at V and 5 bases at J; junction bases unmatched: 5. The CDR3 DNA follows: TGTGCCAGTAGTCTGAGCGGGAGACACAATGAGCAGTTCTTC. This sequence encodes CASSLSGRHNEQFF.

There are a few counts of this clonotype. The chain combines TRBV7-6 with TRBJ1-1, with D perhaps matching TRBD1 (5 bases). Trimming cost V 7 bases and J 8 bases, with 17 bases left between them. There are 13 residues in the CDR3. The germline V gene has CDR1 SGHVS and CDR2 FNYEAQ. In DNA, the CDR3 is TGTGCCAGCACCCCTGAGACAGCGGCCGAAGCTTTCTTT. This encodes CASTPETAAEAFF.

A remark on this clonotype: A much larger clone lies one base from this, so it may be a read error. This chain connects TRBV7-3 to TRBJ2-2; TRBD1 agrees at 9 bases. V was pared by 5 bases and J by 1 base, with 2 bases of the junction left unmatched. The germline V gene encodes CDR1 SGHTA and CDR2 FQGTGA. There are 15 residues in the CDR3. The CDR3 DNA is TGTGCCAGCAGCCAGGGACAGGGGAACACCGGGGAGCTGTTTTTT. Translating it yields CASSQGQGNTGELFF.

In nucleotides, the CDR3 is TGTGCCAGCAGCTTGGTCCTAGCAGCCTACGAGCAGTACTTC. Translated: CASSLVLAAYEQYF. This chain connects TRBV5-5 to TRBJ2-7; maybe TRBD2 (5 bases). Trimming cost V 0 bases and J 2 bases, with 9 bases left between them. Per the germline V gene, CDR1 is SGHKS and CDR2 is YYEKEE (reference sequence). The CDR3 extends over 14 amino acids.